Below, 8 T cell receptor beta chains from the same sample are listed, as sequenced in a study of T-cell reconstitution after alpha-beta-depleted transplantation in children (dated by TCRdb to the mid-2010s). Libraries came from PCR. The instrument was an Illumina HiSeq 2500. Molecular barcoding was employed in the preparation of TCR libraries, with unique molecular identifiers being used to normalize TCRbeta repertoire quantification. Clones were called with MiXCR by TCRdb after fastp trimmed the public reads at Q25, and only in-frame beta chains were retained. Rows matching on CDR3 protein sequence are summarized as one entry with the most common DNA and genes. The sample records 250,000 to 300,000 distinct CDR3 sequences, almost 10% of which are singletons. Of the sample, roughly 9.1% is held by the ten largest clones. This sample comprised PBMCs from the stem cell graft donor, obtained from the stem cell graft. Source of these receptors: a human donor who donated a stem cell graft to a child with SCID.

This clonotype was detected many times. This chain links TRBV29-1 with TRBJ2-7; D is unclear. Germline values: CDR1 SQVTM, CDR2 ANQGSEA. The V end lost 7 bases, the J end lost 3 bases, and 25 bases lay between the germline ends. This CDR3 has 16 residues. For the CDR3, the DNA is TGCAGCGCCGACCCCAGAGAGATGACATCACTCTACGAGCAGTACTTC. It is translated as CSADPREMTSLYEQYF.

This clonotype was seen only a few times. This chain joins TRBV9 and TRBJ1-1, with a tentative D call TRBD1 (6 bases). Germline loops: CDR1 SGDLS, CDR2 YYNGEE. Trimming left V 8 bases short and J 5 bases short, with 10 bases between. This CDR3 is 11 amino acids long. CDR3 nucleotide sequence: TGTGCCAGTTCCACAGGGACTGAAGCTTTCTTT. It yields the protein CASSTGTEAFF.

This clonotype has a handful of counts. The J gene is TRBJ1-2, the V gene TRBV24-1, with 7 bases that match TRBD1. CDR3 length: 14 residues. Germline assignment: CDR1 KGHDR and CDR2 SFDVKD. V lost 3 bases to trimming and J lost 3 bases; unmatched junction nucleotides: 3. As DNA, the CDR3 is TGTGCCACCAGTGATACAGGACAGGACTATGGCTACACCTTC. Translation gives CATSDTGQDYGYTF.

The rearrangement uses TRBV10-2 and TRBJ1-1; unclear D gene. V was cut by 6 bases and J by 4 bases, with 12 bases left in between. Germline CDR1 WSHSY, CDR2 SAAADI. The CDR3 has 13 amino acids. The CDR3 coding sequence is TGCGCCAGCAGAAAGTCGGGGTTCACTGAAGCTTTCTTT. Its protein is CASRKSGFTEAFF.

The V call is TRBV11-2, the J call TRBJ2-7, with D uncertain. Germline V gene data show CDR1 as SGHAT and CDR2 as FQNNGV. This CDR3 has 14 residues. Trimming cost V 1 base and J 0 bases, with 7 bases left between them. The CDR3, as DNA: TGTGCCAGCAGCTTAGCTAAGGGCTCCTACGAGCAGTACTTC. Amino acid sequence: CASSLAKGSYEQYF.

The table lists this clonotype with a few counts. The chain couples TRBV5-5 to TRBJ2-1; no firm D call. The CDR3 extends over 16 amino acids. Trimming removed 4 bases from V and 5 bases from J, with 19 bases in between. From germline, CDR1 is SGHKS and CDR2 YYEKEE (reference sequence). This CDR3 is CASSPDWATTHNEQFF. CDR3 nucleotide sequence: TGTGCCAGCAGCCCCGATTGGGCCACTACTCACAATGAGCAGTTCTTC.

This clonotype was counted only a few times. The rearrangement uses TRBV12-5 and TRBJ2-2, with D tentatively TRBD2 (5 bases). CDR1 is LGHNT, CDR2 FRNRAP, per germline. CDR3 length: 14 residues. V lost 6 bases and J lost 4, with 12 bases in between. CDR3 coding DNA: TGTGCTAGTGGCGGGCCAGAGGGCACCGGGGAGCTGTTTTTT. This translates into CASGGPEGTGELFF.

This clonotype was detected only a few times. The chain joins TRBV14 to TRBJ2-7; 9 nucleotides match TRBD1. CDR3 length: 13 amino acids. Looked up from germline, CDR1 is SGHDN and CDR2 is FVKESK. The V segment lost 1 base and the J segment 5 bases; nucleotides outside the gene matches: 0. The CDR3: CASSQGQGDEQYF. The DNA of the CDR3 is TGTGCCAGCAGCCAAGGACAGGGGGACGAGCAGTACTTC.